This is a list of T cell receptor beta chains from one sample in a study of blood T cell repertoires in COVID-19. TCRdb keeps only in-frame clones here, not all; method: immunoSEQ multiplex PCR. This sample has over 75,000 clones; around four fifths occur once, and the top ten carry less than 20%. The source material was peripheral blood. Receptors were obtained from a human donor in a cohort sampled during active COVID-19. Each CDR3 is given with its conserved first and last residue. The D gene is left open where the match is weak. Where a row states a size, it is once, few, many or the class of an expanded clone; other rows omit it.

cdr3_nt,cdr3_aa,d_call,j_call,v_call,clone_size
TGTGCCAGCAGCTTAGAAGCAGGGCGTAACTATGGCTACACCTTC,CASSLEAGRNYGYTF,NA,TRBJ1-2,TRBV11-2,NA
TGTGCCAGTACTTTCGGGACAGGGGTACAGCCCCAGCATTTT,CASTFGTGVQPQHF,TRBD1,TRBJ1-5,TRBV19,NA
TGTGCCAGCAGTGAAAGAACAGGGGGCGGGTACGACTATGGCTACACCTTC,CASSERTGGGYDYGYTF,TRBD1,TRBJ1-2,TRBV25-1,NA
TGTGCCAGCAGCCAAGACCTGGGGCCAAGACCCAATGAGCAGTTCTTC,CASSQDLGPRPNEQFF,NA,TRBJ2-1,TRBV3-1/TRBV3-2,NA
TGCGCCAGCAGCACCGGAGAGCAGGGCCAGCCCCAGCATTTT,CASSTGEQGQPQHF,NA,TRBJ1-5,TRBV5-1,NA
TGTGCCAGCAGTTTGAGGATCTATGGCTACACCTTC,CASSLRIYGYTF,NA,TRBJ1-2,TRBV28,NA
TGTGCCAGCAGCTTAGCCCTGCGCGAGCAGTACTTC,CASSLALREQYF,NA,TRBJ2-7,TRBV7-8,NA
TGCGCCAGCAGCTCACGGGGGGGGAGCTCCTACAATGAGCAGTTCTTC,CASSSRGGSSYNEQFF,TRBD2,TRBJ2-1,TRBV4-1,NA
TGTGCCAGCAGTGTGGACAGACGCGAGCAGTACTTC,CASSVDRREQYF,NA,TRBJ2-7,TRBV11-2,NA
TGTGCCTGGAACCAGGCGAACACCGGGGAGCTGTTTTTT,CAWNQANTGELFF,NA,TRBJ2-2,TRBV30,NA
TGTGCCAGCAGCAAAAATTGGGGGGAGACGGACACTGAAGCTTTCTTT,CASSKNWGETDTEAFF,NA,TRBJ1-1,TRBV4-2,NA
TGTGCCAGCAGCTTATCAGACACCATATATTTT,CASSLSDTIYF,NA,TRBJ1-3,TRBV7-9,NA
TGTGCCAGCAGTTCCCCCGACATCTACGAGCAGTACTTC,CASSSPDIYEQYF,NA,TRBJ2-7,TRBV28,NA
TGTGCCAGCAGCTTTCGTCTTACGAACACCGGGGAGCTGTTTTTT,CASSFRLTNTGELFF,NA,TRBJ2-2,TRBV7-8,many
TGCGCCAGCAGCACTAGCGGGAAGGACACCGGGGAGCTGTTTTTT,CASSTSGKDTGELFF,TRBD2,TRBJ2-2,TRBV5-1,once
TGTGCCAGCACCACCCTGGACAGGAGTAACACTGAAGCTTTCTTT,CASTTLDRSNTEAFF,TRBD1,TRBJ1-1,TRBV5-8,NA